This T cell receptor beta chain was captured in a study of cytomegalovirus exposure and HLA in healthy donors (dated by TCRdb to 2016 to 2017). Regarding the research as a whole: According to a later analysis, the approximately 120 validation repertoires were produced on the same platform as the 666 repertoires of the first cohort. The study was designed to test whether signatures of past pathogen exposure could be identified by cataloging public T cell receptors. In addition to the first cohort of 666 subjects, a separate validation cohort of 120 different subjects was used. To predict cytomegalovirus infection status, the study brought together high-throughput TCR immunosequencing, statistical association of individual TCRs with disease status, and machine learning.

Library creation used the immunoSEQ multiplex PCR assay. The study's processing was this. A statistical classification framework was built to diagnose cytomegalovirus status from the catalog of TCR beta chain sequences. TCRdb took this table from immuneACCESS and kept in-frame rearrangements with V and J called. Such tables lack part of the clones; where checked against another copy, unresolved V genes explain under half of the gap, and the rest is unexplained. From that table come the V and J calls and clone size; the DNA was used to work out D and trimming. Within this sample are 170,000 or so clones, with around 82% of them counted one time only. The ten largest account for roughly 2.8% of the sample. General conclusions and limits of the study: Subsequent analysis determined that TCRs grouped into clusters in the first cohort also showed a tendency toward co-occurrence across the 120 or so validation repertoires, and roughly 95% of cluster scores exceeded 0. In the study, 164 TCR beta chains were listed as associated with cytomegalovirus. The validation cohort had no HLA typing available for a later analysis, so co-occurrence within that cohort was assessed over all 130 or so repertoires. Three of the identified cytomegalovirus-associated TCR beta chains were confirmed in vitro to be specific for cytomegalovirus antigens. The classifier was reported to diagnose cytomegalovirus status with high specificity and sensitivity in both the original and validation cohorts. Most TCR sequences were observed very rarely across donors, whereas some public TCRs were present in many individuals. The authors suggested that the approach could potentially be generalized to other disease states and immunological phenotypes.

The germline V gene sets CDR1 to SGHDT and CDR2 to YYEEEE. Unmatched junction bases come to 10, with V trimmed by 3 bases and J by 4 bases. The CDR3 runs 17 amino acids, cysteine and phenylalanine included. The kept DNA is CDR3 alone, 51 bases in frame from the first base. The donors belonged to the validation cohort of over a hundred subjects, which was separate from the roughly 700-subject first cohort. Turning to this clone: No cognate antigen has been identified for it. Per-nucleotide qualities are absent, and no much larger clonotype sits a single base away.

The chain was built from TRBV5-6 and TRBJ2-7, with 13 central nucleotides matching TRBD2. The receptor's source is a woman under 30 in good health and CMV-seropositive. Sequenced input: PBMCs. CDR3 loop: CASSSWTSGGPWYEQYF. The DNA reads TGTGCCAGCAGCTCCTGGACTAGCGGGGGCCCATGGTACGAGCAGTACTTC.